Listed below are T cell receptor beta chains from one sample, sequenced in a study of T cell repertoires and HLA-DP antigens. Libraries were prepared by immunoSEQ multiplex PCR; TCRdb keeps only in-frame clonotypes and omits some of them. This repertoire shows fewer than 75,000 clones, around 80% found once; its top ten account for approximately 1.4%. Their antigens are not known. Specimen: CD4+ T cells from PBMCs. Every receptor here comes from a man between 60 and 75 years old in good health and CMV-seronegative. Each CDR3 is given with its conserved first and last residue. A D gene is named only where the DNA matches it firmly. Rows may omit the clone size; those that give it use once, few, many or a size class.

J	V	size	D	CDR3	DNA
TRBJ1-4	TRBV18	NA	NA	CASSPPGGNEKLFF	TGTGCCAGCTCACCACCGGGGGGGAATGAAAAACTGTTTTTT
TRBJ2-2	TRBV7-7	few	TRBD2	CASSSGGGNTGELFF	TGTGCCAGCAGCTCGGGAGGTGGTAACACCGGGGAGCTGTTTTTT
TRBJ2-3	TRBV7-2	NA	NA	CASSLVGSTTDTQYF	TGTGCCAGCAGCTTAGTTGGTAGCACCACAGATACGCAGTATTTT
TRBJ1-2	TRBV30	NA	TRBD1	CASARQGLNYGYTF	TGTGCCTCCGCTCGACAGGGACTTAACTATGGCTACACCTTC
TRBJ2-5	TRBV6-5	NA	TRBD1	CASSYSGTGMGETQYF	TGTGCCAGCAGTTATTCCGGGACAGGGATGGGGGAGACCCAGTACTTC
TRBJ1-1	TRBV5-1	NA	NA	CATAGVGAQAEAFF	TGCGCCACGGCGGGGGTCGGGGCTCAGGCTGAAGCTTTCTTT
TRBJ1-2	TRBV7-2	NA	TRBD1	CASSLVARGQGYTF	TGTGCCAGCAGCTTAGTAGCCAGGGGGCAAGGCTACACCTTC
TRBJ2-1	TRBV27	NA	TRBD2	CASSLSGLAGNAQFF	TGTGCCAGCAGTTTATCGGGACTAGCGGGGAACGCGCAGTTCTTC
TRBJ2-1	TRBV19	NA	TRBD2	CASSSSSGGPYNEQFF	TGTGCCAGTAGTAGTTCTAGCGGGGGCCCCTACAATGAGCAGTTCTTC
TRBJ2-5	TRBV7-9	NA	NA	CASSPLETQYF	TGTGCCAGCAGCCCCCTCGAGACCCAGTACTTC
TRBJ1-5	TRBV28	NA	NA	CASSLRGLRQPQHF	TGTGCCAGCAGTTTAAGGGGCCTTCGGCAGCCCCAGCATTTT
TRBJ2-5	TRBV19	few	NA	CASSIAGRWETQYF	TGTGCCAGTAGTATAGCGGGCAGATGGGAGACCCAGTACTTC
TRBJ2-7	TRBV6-6	NA	TRBD2	CASRGTGGPYEQYF	TGTGCCAGCAGAGGGACGGGGGGTCCCTACGAGCAGTACTTC
TRBJ1-1	TRBV4-1	few	NA	CASSQVGGQHKAFF	TGCGCCAGCAGCCAAGTCGGGGGGCAGCATAAAGCTTTCTTT
TRBJ1-1	TRBV6-4	NA	NA	CASSARNRVPEAFF	TGTGCCAGCAGTGCCAGAAACAGGGTCCCTGAAGCTTTCTTT
TRBJ2-1	TRBV6-1	NA	NA	CASSEAILRDNEQFF	TGTGCCAGCAGTGAAGCCATATTGAGGGACAATGAGCAGTTCTTC
TRBJ1-2	TRBV14	NA	NA	CASSQGEGPSAF	TGTGCCAGCAGCCAAGGGGAGGGGCCGTCAGCCTTC
TRBJ2-1	TRBV5-4	NA	TRBD2	CASSGTSKKPYNEQFF	TGTGCCAGCAGCGGGACTAGTAAGAAACCCTACAATGAGCAGTTCTTC
TRBJ2-7	TRBV5-6	NA	NA	CASSLLGRNYEQYF	TGTGCCAGCAGCTTGTTGGGGCGGAACTACGAGCAGTACTTC
TRBJ1-2	TRBV7-6	NA	NA	CASSLQGPANYGYTF	TGTGCCAGCAGCTTACAGGGCCCGGCTAACTATGGCTACACCTTC
TRBJ1-2	TRBV4-3	NA	NA	CASSQDIRQGTWGYTF	TGCGCCAGCAGCCAAGATATAAGGCAGGGAACGTGGGGCTACACCTTC
TRBJ2-7	TRBV25-1	NA	NA	CASTQGYEQYF	TGTGCCAGCACCCAGGGCTACGAGCAGTACTTC
TRBJ1-2	TRBV5-4	NA	TRBD1	CASTPGQGIRYGYTF	TGTGCCAGCACCCCGGGACAGGGGATACGCTATGGCTACACCTTC
TRBJ1-2	TRBV4-2	NA	NA	CASSHDLLTGGYTF	TGTGCCAGCAGCCATGACCTTCTCACGGGGGGCTACACCTTC
TRBJ1-2	TRBV27	NA	NA	CASSRDGGGSTYGYTF	TGTGCCAGCAGTAGAGACGGAGGTGGGTCCACCTATGGCTACACCTTC
TRBJ2-3	TRBV6-5	NA	NA	CASKDGHSTDTQYF	TGTGCCAGCAAGGACGGACACAGCACAGATACGCAGTATTTT
TRBJ2-1	TRBV7-2	NA	TRBD2	CASSLGLAGVVEQFF	TGTGCCAGCAGCTTAGGACTAGCGGGAGTCGTGGAGCAGTTCTTC
TRBJ1-5	TRBV5-1	NA	TRBD1	CASSLTGGNQPQHF	TGCGCCAGCAGCTTGACAGGGGGCAATCAGCCCCAGCATTTT
TRBJ2-5	TRBV19	NA	NA	CASSAGQHQETQYF	TGTGCCAGTAGTGCGGGACAGCACCAAGAGACCCAGTACTTC
TRBJ2-2	TRBV30	NA	TRBD2	CAWKAGGTTGELFF	TGTGCCTGGAAAGCGGGAGGAACAACCGGGGAGCTGTTTTTT
TRBJ1-4	TRBV19	NA	NA	CASSPRGAGNEKLFF	TGTGCCAGTAGTCCCCGAGGGGCTGGTAATGAAAAACTGTTTTTT
TRBJ1-4	TRBV5-1	NA	NA	CASSPDATNEKLFF	TGCGCCAGCAGCCCGGATGCAACTAATGAAAAACTGTTTTTT
TRBJ2-2	TRBV27	once	NA	CASSSGSVNTGELFF	TGTGCCAGCAGTTCCGGGTCAGTGAACACCGGGGAGCTGTTTTTT
TRBJ1-1	TRBV18	NA	NA	CASSPEEGYTEAFF	TGTGCCAGCTCACCCGAGGAGGGTTACACTGAAGCTTTCTTT
TRBJ2-3	TRBV7-2	NA	NA	CASSSAGLSTDTQYF	TGTGCCAGCAGCTCCGCGGGACTTTCCACAGATACGCAGTATTTT
TRBJ2-2	TRBV10-3	NA	NA	CAISEQQSTGELFF	TGTGCCATCAGTGAGCAACAAAGCACCGGGGAGCTGTTTTTT
TRBJ1-3	TRBV9	few	TRBD1	CASSVGQENTIYF	TGTGCCAGCAGCGTTGGACAGGAAAACACCATATATTTT
TRBJ1-6	TRBV11-3	few	NA	CASSLGRGDNSPLHF	TGTGCCAGCAGCCTCGGACGGGGAGATAATTCACCCCTCCACTTT
TRBJ2-1	TRBV5-8	NA	NA	CASSFRARPYNEQFF	TGTGCCAGCAGCTTCCGGGCTAGACCCTACAATGAGCAGTTCTTC
TRBJ2-7	TRBV7-2	NA	NA	CASSLSYEQYF	TGTGCCAGCAGCCTCTCCTACGAGCAGTACTTC
TRBJ2-5	TRBV11-3	NA	TRBD2	CASSLGLAGGGETQYF	TGTGCCAGCAGCTTAGGACTAGCGGGAGGTGGGGAGACCCAGTACTTC
TRBJ2-1	TRBV18	once	TRBD1	CASSPLTGDDEQFF	TGTGCCAGCTCACCGTTGACAGGGGACGATGAGCAGTTCTTC
TRBJ1-2	TRBV18	NA	NA	CASSPNGGGNGGYTF	TGTGCCAGCTCACCGAACGGCGGCGGTAACGGCGGCTACACCTTC